A selection of T cell receptor beta chains follows, all from one sample in a study of graft-versus-host responses after intestinal transplantation. The method was immunoSEQ multiplex PCR; TCRdb's version includes in-frame clones alone and lacks a portion of them. Here the sample spans about 45,000 clones, roughly 91% being singletons. The material sequenced was PBMCs, taken 524 days after transplant. The origin of the receptors is a human patient who received an intestinal transplant, so some T cells may come from the graft donor. Each CDR3 is given with its conserved first and last residue. Fields, in order: J gene, V gene, CDR3 protein.

J gene: TRBJ1-5
V gene: TRBV5-6
CDR3 protein: CASSSRGGNQPQHF

J gene: TRBJ2-7
V gene: TRBV5-4
CDR3 protein: CASSPARAYEQYF

J gene: TRBJ2-7
V gene: TRBV6-6
CDR3 protein: CASSYFGGSYEQYF

J gene: TRBJ1-1
V gene: TRBV6-1
CDR3 protein: CASSVKLRNTEAFF

J gene: TRBJ2-1
V gene: TRBV9
CDR3 protein: CASSARMDEQFF

J gene: TRBJ2-1
V gene: TRBV30
CDR3 protein: CAWKLGSGRMDEQFF

J gene: TRBJ2-7
V gene: TRBV27
CDR3 protein: CASSQDRTLSEQYF

J gene: TRBJ2-6
V gene: TRBV7-3
CDR3 protein: CASSPQGTTSGANVLTF

J gene: TRBJ2-5
V gene: TRBV29-1
CDR3 protein: CSVEPSGSGQETQYF

J gene: TRBJ2-7
V gene: TRBV7-9
CDR3 protein: CASSLGGGNEQYF

J gene: TRBJ1-5
V gene: TRBV7-8
CDR3 protein: CASSLRGNQPQHF

J gene: TRBJ2-7
V gene: TRBV28
CDR3 protein: CATKTGTGSYEQYF

J gene: TRBJ1-1
V gene: TRBV18
CDR3 protein: CASSPRGQGDTEAFF

J gene: TRBJ1-1
V gene: TRBV6-1
CDR3 protein: CASRSREAFF

J gene: TRBJ2-3
V gene: TRBV6-4
CDR3 protein: CASSGGRATDTQYF

J gene: TRBJ2-3
V gene: TRBV6-6
CDR3 protein: CASSSTDTQYF

J gene: TRBJ2-1
V gene: TRBV5-1
CDR3 protein: CASSSRTSGRSNEQFF

J gene: TRBJ1-6
V gene: TRBV9
CDR3 protein: CASSVGRSSYNSPLHF

J gene: TRBJ2-5
V gene: TRBV5-1
CDR3 protein: CASSLFGGEETQYF

J gene: TRBJ1-1
V gene: TRBV28
CDR3 protein: CASSFRQGVNTEAFF